These 27 T cell receptor beta chains share one sample of origin, sequenced in a study of cytomegalovirus exposure and HLA in healthy donors. Researchers ran the PCR with 60 Vbeta and 13 Jbeta primers. Profiling relied on immunoSEQ multiplex PCR, and the TCRdb table lists in-frame clones only, not all of them. Counted here are more than 250,000 clones, over 85% occurring once; the ten biggest clones make up roughly 2.1%. The specimen was PBMCs. Receptor source: a woman aged 18-29 years in good health and CMV-seronegative.

This chain links TRBV18 with TRBJ2-7, with 10 positions matching TRBD2. The CDR3 runs 16 residues. After removal of 3 bases from V and 4 bases from J, the junction contained 9 bases not matched to a gene. In germline, CDR1 is KGHSH, CDR2 LQKENI. Written as DNA, the CDR3 is TGTGCCAGCTCACCGATATTCACTAGCGGGGTATACGAGCAGTACTTC. Protein product: CASSPIFTSGVYEQYF. The whole variable domain, filled in from reference TRBV18 and TRBJ2-7, reads NAGVMQNPRHLVRRRGQEARLRCSPMKGHSHVYWYRQLPEEGLKFMVYLQKENIIDESGMPKERFSAEFPKEGPSILRIQQVVRGDSAAYFCASSPIFTSGVYEQYFGPGTRLTVT.

This sequence joins TRBV11-2 and TRBJ2-7, with 11 bases lining up with TRBD2. Per germline, CDR1 SGHAT and CDR2 FQNNGV. This CDR3 comprises 15 residues. V lost 10 bases, J lost 0 bases, and 8 bases stayed unmatched. The CDR3 sequence is CAILGLAGGSYEQYF. In nucleotides, the CDR3 is TGTGCCATCCTGGGGCTAGCGGGGGGCTCCTACGAGCAGTACTTC.

In the case of this clone: Other DNA sequences from this sample encode an identical CDR3 as well. V usage is TRBV29-1 and J usage is TRBJ1-1; D gene uncertain. This CDR3 region has 12 residues. Germline CDR1 is SQVTM and CDR2 is ANQGSEA. Trimming removed 6 bases at V and 4 bases at J, with 12 bases between. The CDR3 sequence is CSVEGGGTEAFF. In DNA form, the CDR3 reads TGCAGCGTCGAGGGAGGAGGCACTGAAGCTTTCTTT.

The chain carries TRBV19 and TRBJ2-1; 8 bases are a match to TRBD2. V shed 7 bases and J 7 bases; nucleotides not matched to a gene: 12. The CDR3 runs 15 residues. Germline V gene sequence: CDR1 LNHDA, CDR2 SQIVND (reference sequence). The CDR3, as DNA: TGTGCCAGTATCGGGGGGGGGCCGACGTTGAATGAGCAGTTCTTC. Translation: CASIGGGPTLNEQFF.

The CDR3 bases are TGCGCCAGCAGCCGATCCGGGACTAGCGGGGGGGTGTCAGATACGCAGTATTTT. Its translation: CASSRSGTSGGVSDTQYF. V gene TRBV4-1 combines with J gene TRBJ2-3; the match to TRBD2 covers 16 bases. This CDR3 is 18 amino acids long. The germline V gene encodes CDR1 MGHRA and CDR2 YSYEKL. The V segment lost 4 bases and the J segment 4 bases; nucleotides outside the gene matches: 8.

The chain carries TRBV6-5 and TRBJ2-2, with TRBD1 as a possible D gene (6 bases). The germline CDR1 and CDR2 sequences are MNHEY and SVGAGI. The V end lost 6 bases, the J end lost 0 bases, and 11 bases lay between the germline ends. This CDR3 contains 15 residues. CDR3 nucleotide sequence: TGTGCCAGCAGCCCCGGGACATCGAACACCGGGGAGCTGTTTTTT. Translated, it gives CASSPGTSNTGELFF.

The chain uses TRBV6-4 and TRBJ2-2, with a tentative D call TRBD1 (6 bases). The germline gives CDR1 MRHNA, CDR2 SNTAGT. Trimming left V 4 bases short and J 4 bases short, with 10 bases between. CDR3 length: 14 amino acids. CDR3 DNA sequence: TGTGCCAGCAGTGCAGAACAGGGCACCGGGGAGCTGTTTTTT. This gives the protein CASSAEQGTGELFF.

The rearrangement links TRBV19 to TRBJ1-2; 8 bases are a match to TRBD1. V lost 9 bases, J lost 4 bases, and 7 bases stayed unmatched. The CDR3 extends over 13 amino acids. CDR1 is LNHDA, CDR2 SQIVND, per germline (reference sequence). The CDR3: CARDRAHPYGYTF. The CDR3 bases are TGTGCCAGGGACAGGGCACACCCCTATGGCTACACCTTC. Filled out from reference TRBV19 and TRBJ1-2, the complete variable domain reads DGGITQSPKYLFRKEGQNVTLSCEQNLNHDAMYWYRQDPGQGLRLIYYSQIVNDFQKGDIAEGYSVSREKKESFPLTVTSAQKNPTAFYLCARDRAHPYGYTFGSGTRLTVV.

The genes are TRBV9 and TRBJ2-6; D might be TRBD1 (5 bases). The CDR3 sequence is 16 residues long. Trimming cost V 2 bases and J 0 bases, with 9 bases left between them. In germline, CDR1 is SGDLS, CDR2 YYNGEE. This CDR3 is CASSVDGHSGANVLTF. CDR3 DNA sequence: TGTGCCAGCAGCGTCGACGGACACTCTGGGGCCAACGTCCTGACTTTC. Filled out from reference TRBV9 and TRBJ2-6, the complete variable domain reads DSGVTQTPKHLITATGQRVTLRCSPRSGDLSVYWYQQSLDQGLQFLIQYYNGEERAKGNILERFSAQQFPDLHSELNLSSLELGDSALYFCASSVDGHSGANVLTFGAGSRLTVL.

V usage is TRBV4-1 and J usage is TRBJ2-3, with D perhaps TRBD2 (6 bases). CDR3 length equals 18 residues. Germline CDR1 reads MGHRA; CDR2 reads YSYEKL. V lost 1 base to trimming and J lost 2 bases, with 19 bases between them. CDR3 amino acids: CASSQVFELARPTDTQYF. In nucleotides, the CDR3 is TGCGCCAGCAGCCAAGTGTTTGAGCTAGCGAGACCCACAGATACGCAGTATTTT.

This chain joins TRBV2 and TRBJ1-1; D might be TRBD1 (5 bases). The CDR3 has 14 residues. Trimming left V 2 bases short and J 2 bases short, with 9 bases between. Germline lookup yields CDR1 SNHLY and CDR2 FYNNEI. This CDR3 is CASSELGPNTEAFF. The CDR3 nucleotides read TGTGCCAGCAGTGAATTGGGGCCTAACACTGAAGCTTTCTTT.

Only a few counts were recorded for this clone. The chain joins TRBV29-1 to TRBJ1-5; D not certain. V gave up 2 bases and J gave up 9 bases, with 14 bases separating them. The germline V gene encodes CDR1 SQVTM and CDR2 ANQGSEA. CDR3 length equals 13 residues. This CDR3 is CSVERQVRRPQHF. CDR3 nucleotide sequence: TGCAGCGTTGAACGCCAGGTTAGGCGGCCCCAGCATTTT.

The CDR3: CASSEGVAGGPKTQYF. The CDR3 DNA reads TGTGCCAGCAGTGAAGGGGTAGCGGGGGGGCCCAAGACCCAGTACTTC. The gene calls are TRBV2 and TRBJ2-5, with TRBD2 matching 11 bases. CDR3 size: 16 residues. Germline V gene lookup returns CDR1 SNHLY and CDR2 FYNNEI. The V segment lost 1 base and the J segment 6 bases; nucleotides outside the gene matches: 7.

A single count supports this clone. This sequence joins TRBV2 and TRBJ2-7; D not certain. This CDR3 has 13 amino acids. Per the germline V gene, CDR1 is SNHLY and CDR2 is FYNNEI. Trimming took 3 bases from V and 3 from J, leaving 9 bases between them. The CDR3, as DNA: TGTGCCAGCAGTGAGGTCGAGATCTACGAGCAGTACTTC. Protein product: CASSEVEIYEQYF.

The V and J genes are TRBV6-6 and TRBJ2-1, with TRBD2 as a possible D gene (5 bases). The germline V gene encodes CDR1 MNHNY and CDR2 SVGAGI (reference sequence). There are 16 residues in the CDR3. V was shortened by 6 bases and J by 0 bases, with 15 bases between the two germline ends. In DNA, the CDR3 is TGTGCCAGCAGCCCCTTCGTTGGGAGCTCCTACAATGAGCAGTTCTTC. Amino acid sequence: CASSPFVGSSYNEQFF.

Only one count was recorded for this clone. V is TRBV7-6 and J is TRBJ2-7, with D possibly TRBD2 on 6 matching bases. The CDR3 is made up of 15 amino acids. The V gene's germline CDR1 is SGHVS and CDR2 FNYEAQ. V lost 1 base, J lost 0 bases, and 10 bases lay in between. The CDR3 is CASSLVAGRSYEQYF. Here the CDR3 DNA reads TGTGCCAGCAGCTTAGTGGCGGGGCGCTCCTACGAGCAGTACTTC.

The chain joins TRBV7-9 to TRBJ1-3; TRBD1 matches 9 bases. This CDR3 comprises 18 residues. J gave up 2 bases and V 4 bases, and 12 bases lay outside the gene matches. Germline CDR1 reads SEHNR; CDR2 reads FQNEAQ (reference sequence). In DNA, the CDR3 is TGTGCCAGCAGCTCGGGACAGGGACTCATCGCGCCTGGAAACACCATATATTTT. Translated, it gives CASSSGQGLIAPGNTIYF.

The chain links TRBV5-5 to TRBJ2-4; 13 bases are a match to TRBD2. The V gene's germline CDR1 is SGHKS and CDR2 YYEKEE (reference sequence). V shed 2 bases, J shed 6 bases, and the junction held 5 bases outside the gene matches. The CDR3 totals 16 residues. CDR3 DNA: TGTGCCAGCAGCTTACTAGCGGGGGGGCCAATAAACATTCAGTACTTC. Protein sequence: CASSLLAGGPINIQYF.

This chain joins TRBV9 and TRBJ2-2; D may be TRBD2 (6 bases). Trimming removed 2 bases from V and 5 bases from J, with 7 bases in between. The CDR3 runs to 13 residues. In germline, CDR1 is SGDLS, CDR2 YYNGEE. CDR3 in amino acids: CASSVGGTGELFF. The DNA of the CDR3 is TGTGCCAGCAGCGTCGGGGGTACCGGGGAGCTGTTTTTT.

On this clone: This sample includes further DNA sequences coding for the same CDR3. The chain joins TRBV7-7 to TRBJ2-3; perhaps TRBD2 as D (5 bases). The germline gives CDR1 SSHAT, CDR2 FNYEAQ (reference sequence). V shed 2 bases and J shed 2 bases, with 11 bases lying between them. The CDR3 length is 15 residues. The CDR3, as DNA: TGTGCCAGCAGCTTACGAGGAGGCGTCACAGATACGCAGTATTTT. Encoded protein: CASSLRGGVTDTQYF.

The J gene is TRBJ1-3, the V gene TRBV5-1; D is ambiguous. V lost 2 bases and J 0 bases, leaving 9 bases between the germline ends. The CDR3 has 15 amino acids. Germline CDR1 is SGHRS and CDR2 is YFSETQ. CDR3 bases: TGCGCCAGCAGCTTTACTCCGAGCTCTGGAAACACCATATATTTT. Amino acids: CASSFTPSSGNTIYF.

The chain uses TRBV5-6 and TRBJ1-1; TRBD1 matches 7 bases. This CDR3 region has 16 residues. In germline, CDR1 is SGHDT, CDR2 YYEEEE. With V trimmed by 4 bases and J by 9 bases, 18 bases remained unmatched. The CDR3: CASSVVGKGQTSQAFF. Written as DNA, the CDR3 is TGTGCCAGCAGCGTGGTGGGGAAGGGACAGACATCGCAAGCTTTCTTT.

The chain has TRBV7-3 and TRBJ2-3; possible D gene TRBD2, 6 bases. The germline gives CDR1 SGHTA, CDR2 FQGTGA. The CDR3 contains 15 residues. V lost 4 bases and J 4 bases, leaving 15 bases between the germline ends. The CDR3 loop reads CASSYLGSSADTQYF. As DNA, the CDR3 is TGTGCCAGCAGCTACCTAGGTTCTAGCGCAGATACGCAGTATTTT.

The chain links TRBV19 to TRBJ1-5; a possible D gene is TRBD1 (5 bases). V gave up 10 bases and J gave up 4 bases, with 14 bases separating them. This CDR3 has 13 amino acids. CDR1 and CDR2 (germline): LNHDA, SQIVND (reference sequence). The CDR3 loop is CAIAPGGNQPQHF. As DNA, the CDR3 is TGTGCCATCGCCCCGGGGGGGAATCAGCCCCAGCATTTT.

This sequence joins TRBV5-4 and TRBJ2-7; D possibly corresponds to TRBD2 (6 bases). The CDR3 is 15 amino acids. V dropped 4 bases and J dropped 6 bases, with 20 bases sitting between them. Looked up from germline, CDR1 is SGHNT and CDR2 is YYREEE (reference sequence). CDR3 in amino acids: CASSERNAGQGEQYF. CDR3 bases: TGTGCCAGCAGCGAACGGAATGCGGGGCAGGGCGAGCAGTACTTC.

This sequence joins TRBV10-2 and TRBJ1-4; 7 nucleotides align to TRBD1. Per germline, CDR1 WSHSY and CDR2 SAAADI. Trimming took 5 bases from V and 4 from J; bases not matched to a gene: 4. The CDR3 covers 14 residues. CDR3 nucleotide sequence: TGCGCCAGCAGTAGGGGACAGAATAATGAAAAACTGTTTTTT. The encoded protein is CASSRGQNNEKLFF.

The chain employs TRBV11-2 and TRBJ2-1, with unresolved D. V lost 1 base to trimming and J lost 12 bases, with 10 bases between them. The CDR3 loop spans 12 amino acids. CDR1 and CDR2 (germline): SGHAT, FQNNGV. The chain's CDR3 is CASSLGQTGQFF. CDR3 in DNA: TGTGCCAGCAGCTTAGGTCAAACCGGGCAGTTCTTC. Complete variable domain (other parts from reference TRBV11-2 and TRBJ2-1): EAGVAQSPRYKIIEKRQSVAFWCNPISGHATLYWYQQILGQGPKLLIQFQNNGVVDDSQLPKDRFSAERLKGVDSTLKIQPAKLEDSAVYLCASSLGQTGQFFGPGTRLTVL.